These T cell receptor beta chains were read from a single sample in a study of cytomegalovirus exposure and HLA in healthy donors. Measured with immunoSEQ multiplex PCR; TCRdb has only the in-frame clones, and not every one. The sample lists about 120,000 clones, roughly four fifths occurring once. Sequencing was performed on PBMCs. These receptors were taken from a woman between 18 and 29 years old in good health and CMV-seronegative. The CDR3 runs from the conserved cysteine through the conserved F or W. D genes are given only for firm matches. Not every row has a clone size; where given, it reads once, few, many or a size class.

TRBV29-1	TRBD1	.	TRBJ1-1	TGCAGCGTTAGACAGGGTAGTGTCACTGAAGCTTTCTTT	CSVRQGSVTEAFF
TRBV19	TRBD1	.	TRBJ1-3	TGTGCCAGTATTGGGACAGGGCATCCCTCTGGAAACACCATATATTTT	CASIGTGHPSGNTIYF
TRBV5-4	TRBD1	.	TRBJ2-7	TGTGCCAGCAGTAGGGACAGGGTTTTCTACGAGCAGTACTTC	CASSRDRVFYEQYF
TRBV2	TRBD1	.	TRBJ1-2	TGTGCCAGCAGAAGACAGGGCGGGGATTATAACTATGGCTACACCTTC	CASRRQGGDYNYGYTF
TRBV7-9	TRBD1	.	TRBJ2-7	TGTGCCAGCAGCTCCACCGGGACAGGGGACGAGCAGTACTTC	CASSSTGTGDEQYF
TRBV5-8	.	.	TRBJ1-3	TGTGCCAGCAGCTGGGGGGGCTCTGGAAACACCATATATTTT	CASSWGGSGNTIYF
TRBV10-2	.	.	TRBJ1-1	TGCGCCAGCAGTGAGTACCGGGACACTGAAGCTTTCTTT	CASSEYRDTEAFF
TRBV6-5	.	.	TRBJ1-1	TGTGCCAGCAGTCCTGGACATATGAACACTGAAGCTTTCTTT	CASSPGHMNTEAFF
TRBV6-5	.	few	TRBJ1-1	TGTGCCAGCAGCGACAGTATCTTTGAAGCTTTCTTT	CASSDSIFEAFF
TRBV7-6	.	.	TRBJ1-2	TGTGCCAGCAGCTTATCGGAACGGGGCTATGGCTACACCTTC	CASSLSERGYGYTF
TRBV18	.	.	TRBJ1-2	TGTGCCAGCTCTCCGATCACTATTCAGGGCTACACCTTC	CASSPITIQGYTF
TRBV28	.	.	TRBJ1-4	TGTGCCAGCAGTTTATCCGGGACTTTTGAAAAACTGTTTTTT	CASSLSGTFEKLFF
TRBV6-5	.	.	TRBJ2-5	TGTGCCAGCAGTTACTCGGGCAGTCAAGAGACCCAGTACTTC	CASSYSGSQETQYF
TRBV19	TRBD2	.	TRBJ2-3	TGTGCCAGTAGCGCCCTAGCGGTAAGAGGCCCTAGCACAGATACGCAGTATTTT	CASSALAVRGPSTDTQYF
TRBV29-1	TRBD1	.	TRBJ2-7	TGCAGCGTTGAGTGGGACAGGGGCCTCGAGCAGTACTTC	CSVEWDRGLEQYF
TRBV7-2	TRBD2	.	TRBJ2-7	TGTGCCAGCAGCTCGCTACCGGGACTAGAGTACGAGCAGTACTTC	CASSSLPGLEYEQYF
TRBV4-1	.	once	TRBJ2-6	TGCGCCAGCAGCCACAGGGAAGTGACTGGGGCCAACGTCCTGACTTTC	CASSHREVTGANVLTF
TRBV29-1	.	.	TRBJ1-2	TGCAGCGTTGAGGGAGGTTATGGCTACACCTTC	CSVEGGYGYTF
TRBV6-5	.	.	TRBJ1-3	TGTGCCAGCAGTTACTCGCGGGGAAGGGCGGGAAACACCATATATTTT	CASSYSRGRAGNTIYF
TRBV5-5	.	few	TRBJ1-2	TGTGCCAGCAGCTTGTTGGGTTCAGGAAACTATGGCTACACCTTC	CASSLLGSGNYGYTF
TRBV27	.	.	TRBJ1-1	TGTGCCGGCAGTCGAGTCCCCACGACTAACGAAGCTTTCTTT	CAGSRVPTTNEAFF
TRBV10-3	.	.	TRBJ2-7	TGTGCCATCAGTGAGATCTCGCAGGGTTCCTACGAGCAGTACTTC	CAISEISQGSYEQYF
TRBV6-5	.	.	TRBJ1-2	TGTGCCAGCAGTCAGGGGTCAAGCTACACCTTC	CASSQGSSYTF
TRBV7-9	TRBD2	.	TRBJ2-7	TGTGCCAGCAGCTTCCGCGGGGGTCAAGACTTCGAGCAGTACTTC	CASSFRGGQDFEQYF
TRBV6-6	TRBD2	.	TRBJ2-1	TGTGCCAGCAGTTACTCTAGCGGGGGGGCTAGGGAGCAGTTCTTC	CASSYSSGGAREQFF
TRBV15	TRBD1	.	TRBJ2-1	TGTGCCACCAGCATGTACCGGGACAGGGGGGCGGATGAGCAGTTCTTC	CATSMYRDRGADEQFF
TRBV11-2	.	few	TRBJ2-2	TGTGCCAGCAGCCCGTCGACTAGAACGGGGACCGGGGAGCTGTTTTTT	CASSPSTRTGTGELFF
TRBV2	.	.	TRBJ1-2	TGTGCCAGCAGGGGGGGGACTAACTATGGCTACACCTTC	CASRGGTNYGYTF
TRBV21-1	.	.	TRBJ2-5	TGTGCCAGCAGCAAAGAATCAGGGAACCTGGAGACCCAGTACTTC	CASSKESGNLETQYF
TRBV6-5	.	.	TRBJ1-5	TGTGCCAGCAGTCTCGGGATTTTGGGCAATCAGCCCCAGCATTTT	CASSLGILGNQPQHF
TRBV7-2	TRBD2	.	TRBJ2-1	TGTGCCAGCAGCCTTACTAGCGGGAGCTTGAATGAGCAGTTCTTC	CASSLTSGSLNEQFF
TRBV5-1	TRBD2	.	TRBJ2-7	TGCGCCAGCAGCTCGGGACTAGCGGGGGGCTACGAGCAGTACTTC	CASSSGLAGGYEQYF